Shown below are 10 T cell receptor beta chains from a single sample sequenced in a study of CD8+ T cells in alopecia areata. Extracted RNA was reverse transcribed into cDNA, the sequencing template. The assay was immunoSEQ multiplex PCR, and TCRdb's table has in-frame clones only and misses some. The sample has 150,000 or so clones, approximately 87% seen once. The sample in question was CD8+ T cells sorted from blood, obtained at week 0. These TCRs come from a human donor with alopecia areata.

Notes on this clone: The identical CDR3 is also encoded by other nucleotide sequences in the sample. The J gene is TRBJ1-1, the V gene TRBV4-1; tentative D call: TRBD1 (5 bases). Trimming removed 2 bases from V and 11 bases from J, with 15 bases in between. CDR1 MGHRA and CDR2 YSYEKL come from the germline V gene. The CDR3 sequence is 13 residues long. DNA of the CDR3: TGCGCCAGCAGCCAATACCCTGGGACGGAGGCTTTCTTT. Encoded protein: CASSQYPGTEAFF.

V gene TRBV2 combines with J gene TRBJ2-3; 8 nucleotides align to TRBD1. This CDR3 region has 14 residues. Germline loops: CDR1 SNHLY, CDR2 FYNNEI. The V segment lost 2 bases and the J segment 4 bases; nucleotides outside the gene matches: 2. CDR3 DNA sequence: TGTGCCAGCAGTGAAAGGACAGGGTCAGATACGCAGTATTTT. Translated, it gives CASSERTGSDTQYF.

The CDR3: CASSFQGNTEAFF. In nucleotides, the CDR3 is TGTGCCAGCAGCTTTCAGGGAAACACTGAAGCTTTCTTT. The genes are TRBV5-6 and TRBJ1-1; possible D gene TRBD1, 5 bases. There are 13 residues in the CDR3. CDR1 is SGHDT and CDR2 is YYEEEE in the germline V gene. Trimming shortened V by 2 bases and J by 2 bases, and 7 bases separated the two germline ends. The complete variable domain, with remaining parts taken from reference TRBV5-6 and TRBJ1-1, reads DAGVTQSPTHLIKTRGQQVTLRCSPKSGHDTVSWYQQALGQGPQFIFQYYEEEERQRGNFPDRFSGHQFPNYSSELNVNALLLGDSALYLCASSFQGNTEAFFGQGTRLTVV.

The rearrangement links TRBV29-1 to TRBJ2-7, with TRBD2 matching over 10 bases. The ends lost 1 base at V and 2 bases at J; junction bases unmatched: 8. Looked up from germline, CDR1 is SQVTM and CDR2 is ANQGSEA. The CDR3 contains 16 residues. The CDR3 DNA is TGCAGCGTTGAAGGGGCCCCTAGCGGGAGAACCTACGAGCAGTACTTC. Encoded protein: CSVEGAPSGRTYEQYF.

This rearrangement joins TRBV30 to TRBJ1-3; D ambiguous. The CDR3 totals 15 residues. The V and J ends lost 2 bases and 2 bases respectively, with 13 bases between them. CDR1 is GTSNPN, CDR2 SVGIG, per germline (reference sequence). The CDR3, as DNA: TGTGCCTGGAGTCCGGCCTTCCCGACTGGAAACACCATATATTTT. It is translated as CAWSPAFPTGNTIYF.

V usage is TRBV5-4 and J usage is TRBJ2-7; D perhaps matches TRBD1 (5 bases). This CDR3 comprises 15 residues. Germline V CDR1 and CDR2: SGHNT, YYREEE (reference sequence). V lost 3 bases and J lost 0, with 13 bases in between. CDR3 nucleotide sequence: TGTGCCAGCAGCTCAGACTCGGACAACTCCTACGAGCAGTACTTC. Its translation is CASSSDSDNSYEQYF.

The chain employs TRBV10-2 and TRBJ2-3; 12 bases match TRBD2. CDR3 size: 16 residues. Trimming cost V 5 bases and J 4 bases; bases outside gene matches: 7. Germline loops: CDR1 WSHSY, CDR2 SAAADI. CDR3 sequence: CASSPTSGSWADTQYF. The CDR3 coding sequence is TGCGCCAGCAGTCCGACTAGCGGGAGCTGGGCAGATACGCAGTATTTT.

The chain has TRBV14 and TRBJ1-4; D is unclear. The CDR3 length is 14 residues. The V gene lost 0 bases and the J gene lost 6 bases, with 8 bases spanning the gap. Germline V lookup: CDR1 SGHDN, CDR2 FVKESK. For the CDR3, the DNA is TGTGCCAGCAGCCAAGAACGCCCAGATGAAAAACTGTTTTTT. This codes for CASSQERPDEKLFF. Complete variable domain (other parts from reference TRBV14 and TRBJ1-4): EAGVTQFPSHSVIEKGQTVTLRCDPISGHDNLYWYRRVMGKEIKFLLHFVKESKQDESGMPNNRFLAERTGGTYSTLKVQPAELEDSGVYFCASSQERPDEKLFFGSGTQLSVL.

V usage is TRBV27 and J usage is TRBJ2-7; D might be TRBD1 (5 bases). CDR1 is MNHEY and CDR2 is SMNVEV in the germline V gene (reference sequence). V lost 5 bases, J lost 0 bases, and 11 bases lay in between. The CDR3 loop spans 14 amino acids. Written as DNA, the CDR3 is TGTGCCAGCAGTCGAGACAGCTTCTCCTACGAGCAGTACTTC. Protein sequence: CASSRDSFSYEQYF.

The chain carries TRBV7-9 and TRBJ2-7; 9 nucleotides align to TRBD1. This CDR3 is 18 amino acids long. Germline assignment: CDR1 SEHNR and CDR2 FQNEAQ (reference sequence). The V and J ends lost 5 bases and 3 bases, in that order; junction bases with no gene match: 17. The DNA of the CDR3 is TGTGCCAGCAGCCATCCGGGACAGGGAGGGAGTAGGGTCTACGAGCAGTACTTC. It yields the protein CASSHPGQGGSRVYEQYF.